This T cell receptor beta chain was observed in a study of shared clonotypes between healthy human individuals. The study drew all its donors from Caucasian adults living in Nashville, Tennessee. In the study's own analysis: Filtering differed, since immunoSEQ gave only junction sequences and no quality scores. TCRdb's table, derived via immunoSEQ multiplex PCR, lists solely in-frame clones and lacks some. V, J and clone size were drawn from that table, and D and trimming were deduced from the DNA. The table lists under 2.5 million clones, 92% of them singletons. This clone was picked up one time. This CDR3 is built from 12 residues. CDR1 and CDR2 from the germline V gene are MNHEY and SVGAGI. The junction had 4 bases not matched to a gene; V was cut back by 9 bases and J by 5 bases.

The chain uses TRBV6-5 and TRBJ2-1, with TRBD1 identical over 7 bases. The receptor was isolated from a man younger than 35 in good health. Some clones in this sample may be carry-over from other donors' samples. The sample comprised naive CD4+ T cells from PBMCs. The subset is: CD45RA+ positively selected. CDR3 loop: CASQGQHNEQFF. Here the CDR3 DNA reads TGTGCCAGTCAGGGACAGCACAATGAGCAGTTCTTC.